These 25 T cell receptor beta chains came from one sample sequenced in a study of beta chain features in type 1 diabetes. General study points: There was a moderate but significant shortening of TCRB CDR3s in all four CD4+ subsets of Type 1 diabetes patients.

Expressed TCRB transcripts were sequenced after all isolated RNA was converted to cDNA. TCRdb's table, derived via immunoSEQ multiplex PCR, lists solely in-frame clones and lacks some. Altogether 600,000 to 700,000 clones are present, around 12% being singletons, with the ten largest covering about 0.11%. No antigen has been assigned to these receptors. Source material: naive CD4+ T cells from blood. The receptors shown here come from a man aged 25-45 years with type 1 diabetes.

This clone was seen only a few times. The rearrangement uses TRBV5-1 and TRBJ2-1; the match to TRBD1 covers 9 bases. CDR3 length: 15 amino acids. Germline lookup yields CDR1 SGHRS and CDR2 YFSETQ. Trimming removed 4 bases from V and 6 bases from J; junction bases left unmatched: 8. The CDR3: CASSITGGPSNEQFF. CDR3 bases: TGCGCCAGCAGCATCACAGGGGGCCCTTCCAATGAGCAGTTCTTC.

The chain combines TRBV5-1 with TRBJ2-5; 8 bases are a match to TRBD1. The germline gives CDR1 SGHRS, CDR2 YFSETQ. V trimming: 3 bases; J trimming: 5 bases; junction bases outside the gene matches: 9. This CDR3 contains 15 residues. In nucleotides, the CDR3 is TGCGCCAGCAGCTCCGCAGGGGGCCGGAGGGAGACCCAGTACTTC. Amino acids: CASSSAGGRRETQYF.

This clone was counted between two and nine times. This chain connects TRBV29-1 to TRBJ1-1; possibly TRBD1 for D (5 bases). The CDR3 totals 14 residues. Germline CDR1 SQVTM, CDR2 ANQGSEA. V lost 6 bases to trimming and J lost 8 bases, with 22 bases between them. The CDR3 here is CSVIDLGGSLEAFF. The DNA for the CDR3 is TGCAGCGTAATAGACTTGGGGGGGAGTTTAGAAGCTTTCTTT.

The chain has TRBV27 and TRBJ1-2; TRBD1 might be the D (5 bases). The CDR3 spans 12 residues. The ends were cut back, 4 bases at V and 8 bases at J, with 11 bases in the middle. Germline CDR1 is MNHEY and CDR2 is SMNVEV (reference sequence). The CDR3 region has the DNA TGTGCCAGCAGTTCGGCAGGGAACGGCTACACCTTC. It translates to CASSSAGNGYTF.

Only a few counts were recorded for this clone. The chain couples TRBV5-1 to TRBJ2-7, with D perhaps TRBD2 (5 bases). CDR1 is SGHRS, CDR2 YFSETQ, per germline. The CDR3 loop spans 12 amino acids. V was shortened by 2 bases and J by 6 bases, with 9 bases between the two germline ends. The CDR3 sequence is CASSLGEGEQYF. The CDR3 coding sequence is TGCGCCAGCAGCTTAGGTGAGGGCGAGCAGTACTTC. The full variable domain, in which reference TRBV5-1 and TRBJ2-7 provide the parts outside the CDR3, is KAGVTQTPRYLIKTRGQQVTLSCSPISGHRSVSWYQQTPGQGLQFLFEYFSETQRNKGNFPGRFSGRQFSNSRSEMNVSTLELGDSALYLCASSLGEGEQYFGPGTRLTVT.

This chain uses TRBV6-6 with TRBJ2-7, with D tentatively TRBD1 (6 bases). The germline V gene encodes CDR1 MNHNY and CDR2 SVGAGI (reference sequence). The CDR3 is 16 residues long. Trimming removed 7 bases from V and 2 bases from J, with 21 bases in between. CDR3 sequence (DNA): TGTGCCAGCAACGATTTTACCGGGACACAACCCTACGAGCAGTACTTC. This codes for CASNDFTGTQPYEQYF.

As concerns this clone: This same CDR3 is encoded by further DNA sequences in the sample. The CDR3 nucleotides read TGTGCCAGCAGTTACGACAGGAGGAACACTGAAGCTTTCTTT. Amino acid sequence: CASSYDRRNTEAFF. The chain has TRBV6-5 and TRBJ1-1, with TRBD1 as a possible D gene (6 bases). V dropped 2 bases and J dropped 1 base, with 8 bases sitting between them. The CDR3 is 14 amino acids. CDR1 MNHEY and CDR2 SVGAGI come from the germline V gene.

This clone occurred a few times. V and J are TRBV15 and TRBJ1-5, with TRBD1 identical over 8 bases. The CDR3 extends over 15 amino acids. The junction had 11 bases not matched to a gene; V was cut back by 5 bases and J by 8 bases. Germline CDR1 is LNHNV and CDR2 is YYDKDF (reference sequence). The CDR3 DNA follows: TGTGCCACCAGCGCCAGACAGGGGCAGTGGGAGCCCCAGCATTTT. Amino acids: CATSARQGQWEPQHF.

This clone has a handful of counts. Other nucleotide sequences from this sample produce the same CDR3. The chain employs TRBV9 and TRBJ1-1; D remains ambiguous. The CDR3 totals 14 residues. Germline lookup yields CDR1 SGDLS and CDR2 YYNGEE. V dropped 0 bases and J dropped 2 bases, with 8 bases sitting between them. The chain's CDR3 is CASSVAPVNTEAFF. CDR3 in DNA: TGTGCCAGCAGCGTAGCGCCAGTCAACACTGAAGCTTTCTTT.

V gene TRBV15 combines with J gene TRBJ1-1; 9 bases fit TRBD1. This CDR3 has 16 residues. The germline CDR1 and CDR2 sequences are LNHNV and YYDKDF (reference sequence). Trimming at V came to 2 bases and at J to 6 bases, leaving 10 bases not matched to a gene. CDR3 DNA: TGTGCCACCAGCAGACCCCCGGGACAGGGTAACCCTGAAGCTTTCTTT. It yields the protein CATSRPPGQGNPEAFF.

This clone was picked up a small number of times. CDR3 protein: CASRGTDYNSPLHF. The CDR3 nucleotides are TGTGCCAGCAGAGGGACAGACTATAATTCACCCCTCCACTTT. The chain is built from TRBV6-5 and TRBJ1-6; the match to TRBD1 covers 7 bases. Germline V CDR1 and CDR2: MNHEY, SVGAGI. Trimming at V came to 6 bases and at J to 3 bases, leaving 2 bases not matched to a gene. This CDR3 contains 14 residues.

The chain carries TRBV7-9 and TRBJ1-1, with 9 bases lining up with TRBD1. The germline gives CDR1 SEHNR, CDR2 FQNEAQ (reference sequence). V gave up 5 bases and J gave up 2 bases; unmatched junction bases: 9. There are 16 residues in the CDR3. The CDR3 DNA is TGTGCCAGCAGCCGGGACAGGGTAGGGGAAAACACTGAAGCTTTCTTT. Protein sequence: CASSRDRVGENTEAFF.

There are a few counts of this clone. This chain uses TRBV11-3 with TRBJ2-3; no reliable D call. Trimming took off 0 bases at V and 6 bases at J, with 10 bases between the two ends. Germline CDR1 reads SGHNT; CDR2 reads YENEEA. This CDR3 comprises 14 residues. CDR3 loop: CASSLERILDTQYF. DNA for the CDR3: TGTGCCAGCAGCTTAGAAAGGATCCTGGATACGCAGTATTTT.

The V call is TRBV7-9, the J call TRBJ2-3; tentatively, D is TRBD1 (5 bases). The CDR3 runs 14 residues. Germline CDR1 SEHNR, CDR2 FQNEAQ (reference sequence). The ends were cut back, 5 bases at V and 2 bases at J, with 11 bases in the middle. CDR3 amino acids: CASSPQTATDTQYF. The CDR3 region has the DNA TGTGCCAGCAGCCCGCAGACAGCCACAGATACGCAGTATTTT.

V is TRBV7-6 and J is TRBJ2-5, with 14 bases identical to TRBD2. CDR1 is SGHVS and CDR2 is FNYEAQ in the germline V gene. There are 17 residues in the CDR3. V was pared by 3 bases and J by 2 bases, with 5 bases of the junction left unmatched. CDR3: CASSLAGTSGGQETQYF. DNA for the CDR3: TGTGCCAGCAGCTTGGCCGGGACTAGCGGGGGTCAAGAGACCCAGTACTTC.

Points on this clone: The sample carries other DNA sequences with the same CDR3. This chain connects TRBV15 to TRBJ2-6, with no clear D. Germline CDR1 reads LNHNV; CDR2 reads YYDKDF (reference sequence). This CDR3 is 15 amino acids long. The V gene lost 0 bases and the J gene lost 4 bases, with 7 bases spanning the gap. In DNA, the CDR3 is TGTGCCACCAGCAGAGATGCCTCCGGGGCCAACGTCCTGACTTTC. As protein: CATSRDASGANVLTF. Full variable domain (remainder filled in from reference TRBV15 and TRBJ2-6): DAMVIQNPRYQVTQFGKPVTLSCSQTLNHNVMYWYQQKSSQAPKLLFHYYDKDFNNEADTPDNFQSRRPNTSFCFLDIRSPGLGDTAMYLCATSRDASGANVLTFGAGSRLTVL.

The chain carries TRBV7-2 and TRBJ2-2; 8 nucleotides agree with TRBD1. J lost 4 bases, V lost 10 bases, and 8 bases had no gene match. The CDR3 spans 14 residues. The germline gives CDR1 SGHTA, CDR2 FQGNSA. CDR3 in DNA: TGTGCCACCATGGACAGGGCGCTCACCGGGGAGCTGTTTTTT. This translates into CATMDRALTGELFF.

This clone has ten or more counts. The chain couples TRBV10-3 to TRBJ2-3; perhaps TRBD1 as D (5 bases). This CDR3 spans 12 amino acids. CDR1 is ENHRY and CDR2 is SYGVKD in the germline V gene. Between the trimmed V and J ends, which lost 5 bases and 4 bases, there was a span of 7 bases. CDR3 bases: TGTGCCATCAGTAAGACAGCAGATACGCAGTATTTT. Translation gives CAISKTADTQYF.

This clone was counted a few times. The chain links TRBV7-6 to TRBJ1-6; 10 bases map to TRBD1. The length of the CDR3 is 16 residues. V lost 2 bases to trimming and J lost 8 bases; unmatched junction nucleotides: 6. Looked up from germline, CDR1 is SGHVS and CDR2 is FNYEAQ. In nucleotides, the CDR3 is TGTGCCAGCAGCTTAACCGGGACAGGGGTTGATTCACCCCTCCACTTT. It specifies CASSLTGTGVDSPLHF.

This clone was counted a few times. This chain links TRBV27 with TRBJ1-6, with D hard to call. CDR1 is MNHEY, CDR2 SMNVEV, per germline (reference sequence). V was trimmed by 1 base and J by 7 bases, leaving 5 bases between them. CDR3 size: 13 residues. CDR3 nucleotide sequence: TGTGCCAGCAGTTTATTTGGAAATTCACCCCTCCACTTT. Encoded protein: CASSLFGNSPLHF.

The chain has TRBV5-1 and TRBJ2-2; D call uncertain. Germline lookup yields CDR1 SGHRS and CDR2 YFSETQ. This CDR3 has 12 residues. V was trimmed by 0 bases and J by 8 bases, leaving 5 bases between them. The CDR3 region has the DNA TGCGCCAGCAGCTTGGCCGAGGGGGAGCTGTTTTTT. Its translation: CASSLAEGELFF.

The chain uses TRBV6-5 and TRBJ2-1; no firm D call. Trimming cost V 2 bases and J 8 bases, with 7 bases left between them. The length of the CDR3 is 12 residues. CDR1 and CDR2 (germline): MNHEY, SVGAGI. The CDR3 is CASSYQGYEQFF. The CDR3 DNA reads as TGTGCCAGCAGTTACCAAGGCTATGAGCAGTTCTTC.

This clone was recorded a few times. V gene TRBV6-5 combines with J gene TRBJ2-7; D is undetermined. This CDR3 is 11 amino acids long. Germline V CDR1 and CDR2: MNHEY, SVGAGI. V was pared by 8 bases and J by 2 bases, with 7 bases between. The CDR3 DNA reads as TGTGCCAGCGGGTCCCCCTACGAGCAGTACTTC. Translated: CASGSPYEQYF.

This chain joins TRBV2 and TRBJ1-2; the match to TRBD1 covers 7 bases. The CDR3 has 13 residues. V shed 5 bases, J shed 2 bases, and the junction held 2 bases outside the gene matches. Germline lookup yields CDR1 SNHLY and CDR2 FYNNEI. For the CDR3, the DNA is TGTGCCAGCAGTACGACAGGGAACTATGGCTACACCTTC. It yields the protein CASSTTGNYGYTF.

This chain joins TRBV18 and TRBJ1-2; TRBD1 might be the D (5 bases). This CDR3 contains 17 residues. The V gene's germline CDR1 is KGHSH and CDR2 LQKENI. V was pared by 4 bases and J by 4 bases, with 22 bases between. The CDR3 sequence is CASSLQRGGNLGYGYTF. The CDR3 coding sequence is TGTGCCAGCTCACTTCAGCGCGGGGGAAATCTGGGCTATGGCTACACCTTC.